What follows describes a single T cell receptor beta chain. Its specificity is unknown. V was trimmed by 2 bases and J by 5 bases, leaving 9 bases between them. Germline loops: CDR1 KGHSH, CDR2 LQKENI. The CDR3 extends over 13 amino acids. Healthy HIV-negative adults with no recent acute infections or vaccinations were recruited as donors. Data came from immunoSEQ multiplex PCR; TCRdb stores just in-frame clones and leaves some out. In the table there are about 1,500,000 clones, more than 95% of which are singletons. The sample comes from a study of shared clonotypes between healthy human individuals. General study points: On the whole, naive subsets had larger estimated richness than memory subsets had.

The rearrangement links TRBV18 to TRBJ2-5; D is unresolved. Material for sequencing was naive CD4+ T cells sorted from blood. The subset was: CD45RA+ positively selected. The source of this sequence is a man under 40 in good health. The CDR3, as DNA: TGTGCCAGCTCACCATTTCTCGGTGAGACCCAGTACTTC. This gives the protein CASSPFLGETQYF.